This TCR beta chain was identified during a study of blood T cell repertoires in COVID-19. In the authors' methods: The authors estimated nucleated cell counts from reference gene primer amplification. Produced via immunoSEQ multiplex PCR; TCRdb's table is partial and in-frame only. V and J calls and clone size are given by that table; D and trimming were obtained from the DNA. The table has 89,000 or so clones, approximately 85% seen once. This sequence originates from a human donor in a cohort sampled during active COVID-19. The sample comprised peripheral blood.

The CDR3 here is CASSHGQNPTYNEQFF. CDR3 bases: TGTGCCAGCAGTCATGGACAGAATCCCACCTACAATGAGCAGTTCTTC. The gene calls are TRBV5-6 and TRBJ2-1; tentatively, D is TRBD1 (6 bases). From germline, CDR1 is SGHDT and CDR2 YYEEEE. This CDR3 comprises 16 residues. The V end lost 5 bases, the J end lost 2 bases, and 17 bases lay between the germline ends.